The clone carrying this T cell receptor (beta chain) was observed a few times. The repertoire was sequenced with immunoSEQ multiplex PCR; TCRdb's copy has only in-frame clones and lacks some. The data show roughly 220,000 clones, with 65% to 85% seen just once and around an eighth held by the top ten. This sample was included in a study of cytomegalovirus exposure and HLA in healthy donors. The ends lost 5 bases at V and 2 bases at J; junction bases unmatched: 11. Germline-derived CDR1 and CDR2 are SGHNT and YENEEA. The CDR3 covers 16 residues. Donors came from a validation cohort of about 120 subjects, distinct from the first 666-subject cohort.

The sequence was obtained from a woman in her twenties or thirties in good health and CMV-seropositive. The chain is built from TRBV11-3 and TRBJ2-7; 8 nucleotides agree with TRBD1. Sequencing input: PBMCs. The CDR3 nucleotides read TGTGCCAGCAGCCGACGGGACAGGTTGGGACCCTACGAGCAGTACTTC. Its translation: CASSRRDRLGPYEQYF.